A single sample gave rise to the 13 T cell receptor beta chains below, sequenced in a study of CD8+CD57+ T cells in acquired aplastic anemia. CDR3 and TCR beta VDJ profiling relied on a genomic DNA template. Via MiXCR, TCRdb re-called the reads, giving one row per CDR3 protein. This sample has roughly 130,000 distinct CDR3 sequences, with about 46% found just once. The sample comprised sorted CD4+, CD8+, or CD8+CD57+ T cells (not recorded which) from PBMCs. The source of these receptors is a human donor in good health, serving as a control.

This clonotype was seen only a few times. This chain links TRBV29-1 with TRBJ1-5; D is perhaps TRBD1 (5 bases). The CDR3 covers 13 residues. Trimming took 6 bases from V and 2 from J, leaving 11 bases between them. Germline lookup yields CDR1 SQVTM and CDR2 ANQGSEA. The CDR3 is CSVKGLGNQPQHF. In DNA, the CDR3 is TGCAGCGTCAAGGGACTGGGCAATCAGCCCCAGCATTTT.

This sequence joins TRBV7-8 and TRBJ2-7; D is uncertain. The CDR3 loop spans 13 amino acids. The germline CDR1 and CDR2 sequences are SGHVS and FQNEAQ. The V end lost 1 base, the J end lost 6 bases, and 10 bases lay between the germline ends. CDR3 in amino acids: CASSLERVGEQYF. In DNA form, the CDR3 reads TGTGCCAGCAGCTTAGAAAGGGTGGGCGAGCAGTACTTC.

This clonotype has just one count. The chain links TRBV25-1 to TRBJ2-2; no firm D call. Germline CDR1 MGHDK, CDR2 SYGVNS. CDR3 length: 13 amino acids. The V end was cut by 3 bases, the J end by 4 bases, with 6 bases between. The CDR3 sequence: CASSDGPTGELFF. Here the CDR3 DNA reads TGTGCCAGCAGTGACGGTCCCACCGGGGAGCTGTTTTTT.

This clonotype was seen repeatedly, ten times or more. This chain connects TRBV25-1 to TRBJ1-1; possibly TRBD1 for D (5 bases). V lost 6 bases and J 0 bases, leaving 14 bases between the germline ends. Per germline, CDR1 MGHDK and CDR2 SYGVNS. This CDR3 has 15 amino acids. The CDR3 reads CASRGQGFMNTEAFF. The CDR3, as DNA: TGTGCCAGCAGGGGGCAGGGATTCATGAACACTGAAGCTTTCTTT.

This clonotype has more than one count but fewer than ten. The CDR3 sequence: CASSLNRDTSYEQYF. The CDR3 bases are TGCGCCAGCAGCTTAAACCGGGACACCTCCTACGAGCAGTACTTC. The chain recombines TRBV5-1 with TRBJ2-7; maybe TRBD1 (6 bases). Germline V gene data show CDR1 as SGHRS and CDR2 as YFSETQ. This CDR3 is built from 15 residues. V was trimmed by 2 bases and J by 0 bases, leaving 12 bases between them.

There are a few counts of this clonotype. V gene TRBV7-2 combines with J gene TRBJ2-4, with 9 nucleotides matching TRBD1. The CDR3 has 22 residues. Trimming removed 2 bases from V and 3 bases from J; junction bases left unmatched: 23. Germline CDR1 and CDR2: SGHTA and FQGNSA. CDR3 sequence: CASSLRSEPGQGTSFYKNIQYF. The CDR3 nucleotides read TGTGCCAGCAGCTTAAGGAGTGAACCGGGACAGGGAACATCTTTTTACAAAAACATTCAGTACTTC. The whole variable domain, remainder taken from reference TRBV7-2 and TRBJ2-4, is GAGVSQSPSNKVTEKGKDVELRCDPISGHTALYWYRQSLGQGLEFLIYFQGNSAPDKSGLPSDRFSAERTGGSVSTLTIQRTQQEDSAVYLCASSLRSEPGQGTSFYKNIQYFGAGTRLSVL.

The rearrangement links TRBV7-9 to TRBJ2-7, with D tentatively TRBD2 (6 bases). CDR3 length: 13 residues. The V and J ends lost 5 bases and 5 bases respectively, with 13 bases between them. CDR1 is SEHNR, CDR2 FQNEAQ, per germline (reference sequence). CDR3 in DNA: TGTGCCAGCAGCCCAGGAGGGCGCGACGAGCAGTACTTC. Amino acid sequence: CASSPGGRDEQYF. The whole variable domain, filled in from reference TRBV7-9 and TRBJ2-7, reads DTGVSQNPRHKITKRGQNVTFRCDPISEHNRLYWYRQTLGQGPEFLTYFQNEAQLEKSRLLSDRFSAERPKGSFSTLEIQRTEQGDSAMYLCASSPGGRDEQYFGPGTRLTVT.

This sequence joins TRBV9 and TRBJ2-7; D gene unclear. Germline V gene data show CDR1 as SGDLS and CDR2 as YYNGEE. V was trimmed by 4 bases and J by 1 base, leaving 15 bases between them. This CDR3 comprises 15 residues. The CDR3 loop reads CASSLRSASSYEQYF. CDR3 DNA sequence: TGTGCCAGCAGCTTGCGATCAGCAAGTTCCTACGAGCAGTACTTC.

This clonotype was counted a single time. A single base separates this from a much larger clone, so it may be a read error. CDR3 residues: CASSYLGQGNTICF. In DNA, the CDR3 is TGTGCCAGCAGTTACTTGGGACAGGGGAACACCATATGTTTT. The chain is built from TRBV6-2 or TRBV6-3 and TRBJ1-3; 10 nucleotides match TRBD1. The germline CDR1 and CDR2 sequences are MNHEY and SVGEGT. The length of the CDR3 is 14 residues.

The table lists this clonotype with a few counts. The V and J genes are TRBV2 and TRBJ1-2; 7 positions match TRBD1. The CDR3 extends over 15 amino acids. The V gene end was trimmed by 0 bases and the J gene end by 5 bases; junction bases not matched to a gene: 6. Per the germline V gene, CDR1 is SNHLY and CDR2 is FYNNEI. The CDR3 sequence: CASSEASGGGYGYTF. Written as DNA, the CDR3 is TGTGCCAGCAGTGAAGCTTCAGGGGGAGGATATGGCTACACCTTC. The entire variable domain, with the rest obtained from reference TRBV2 and TRBJ1-2, is as follows: EPEVTQTPSHQVTQMGQEVILRCVPISNHLYFYWYRQILGQKVEFLVSFYNNEISEKSEIFDDQFSVERPDGSNFTLKIRSTKLEDSAMYFCASSEASGGGYGYTFGSGTRLTVV.

On this clonotype: Being one base from a much bigger clone, this may be a read error. The chain uses TRBV19 and TRBJ1-4; no clear D. Germline V gene lookup returns CDR1 LNHDA and CDR2 SQIVND (reference sequence). The CDR3 has 14 amino acids. The chain's CDR3 is CASSQESPNEKLSF. In nucleotides, the CDR3 is TGCGCCAGCAGCCAAGAATCCCCTAATGAAAAACTGTCTTTT.

This clonotype was counted ten times or more. In DNA, the CDR3 is TGTGCCAGCCTCGCGGGGCATCACTCTGGAAACACCATATATTTT. It specifies CASLAGHHSGNTIYF. The rearrangement links TRBV6-2 or TRBV6-3 to TRBJ1-3; D perhaps matches TRBD1 (5 bases). With 8 bases removed from V and 0 bases from J, the gap between germline ends came to 14 bases. This CDR3 region has 15 residues. Germline values: CDR1 MNHEY, CDR2 SVGEGT.

The chain carries TRBV4-2 and TRBJ2-7; 8 bases line up with TRBD2. The CDR3 has 17 residues. Germline V gives CDR1 LGHNA, CDR2 YNFKEQ. V shed 0 bases, J shed 1 base, and the junction held 8 bases outside the gene matches. Written as DNA, the CDR3 is TGTGCCAGCAGCCAAGATCGAGGGACTAGTTTGTCCTACGAGCAGTACTTC. Residues: CASSQDRGTSLSYEQYF.